These 23 T cell receptor beta chains were all obtained from the same sample, sequenced in a study of T cells in Graves' hyperthyroidism and ophthalmopathy. TCR beta CDR3 sequences were amplified from RNA transcripts. Carried out on the TCR CDR3, a first-round RT-PCR used the HTBI primer set. In TCRdb, the multiplex PCR reads were re-called with MiXCR into one record per CDR3 protein. The sample lists about 500,000 distinct CDR3 sequences, 16% occurring once. Input material: blood. These TCRs come from a woman younger than 30 with Graves' hyperthyroidism.

This clonotype was seen more than once but under ten times. This sequence joins TRBV15 and TRBJ2-2, with D tentatively TRBD1 (7 bases). CDR3 length: 17 amino acids. The germline V gene has CDR1 LNHNV and CDR2 YYDKDF (reference sequence). V lost 1 base and J lost 1, with 13 bases in between. DNA of the CDR3: TGTGCCACCAGCAGAGGACTAGGACAGGAGAACACCGGGGAGCTGTTTTTT. Its protein is CATSRGLGQENTGELFF.

This clonotype has a count of ten or more. The gene calls are TRBV30 and TRBJ2-7, with D hard to call. Trimming took off 1 base at V and 4 bases at J, with 8 bases between the two ends. The germline gives CDR1 GTSNPN, CDR2 SVGIG (reference sequence). This CDR3 is 12 amino acids long. DNA for the CDR3: TGTGCCTGGAGTGCTTCCACATACGAGCAGTACTTC. The encoded protein is CAWSASTYEQYF. The whole variable domain, filled in from reference TRBV30 and TRBJ2-7, reads SQTIHQWPATLVQPVGSPLSLECTVEGTSNPNLYWYRQAAGRGLQLLFYSVGIGQISSEVPQNLSASRPQDRQFILSSKKLLLSDSGFYLCAWSASTYEQYFGPGTRLTVT.

This clonotype was counted ten times or more. This chain links TRBV15 with TRBJ1-2, with 7 bases matching TRBD1. Germline V CDR1 and CDR2: LNHNV, YYDKDF (reference sequence). The CDR3 sequence is 13 residues long. The J segment lost 8 bases and the V segment lost 4 bases, leaving 7 bases of the junction unmatched. The DNA for the CDR3 is TGTGCCACCAGCATTCAGACAGGGTGGGGCTACACCTTC. Protein sequence: CATSIQTGWGYTF.

This clonotype was detected ten times or more. The genes are TRBV7-8 and TRBJ1-4, with D maybe TRBD1 (6 bases). V gave up 5 bases and J gave up 0 bases, with 10 bases separating them. There are 15 residues in the CDR3. The germline V gene encodes CDR1 SGHVS and CDR2 FQNEAQ. DNA of the CDR3: TGTGCCAGCAGCGTCGGACAGACAACTAATGAAAAACTGTTTTTT. Its translation: CASSVGQTTNEKLFF.

The V call is TRBV27, the J call TRBJ2-4; D ambiguous. Trimming took off 7 bases at V and 4 bases at J, with 20 bases between the two ends. CDR1 and CDR2 from the germline V gene are MNHEY and SMNVEV (reference sequence). The CDR3 loop spans 16 amino acids. Here the CDR3 reads CASTPGDGLGKNIQYF. The CDR3 DNA follows: TGTGCCAGCACCCCAGGTGATGGCCTCGGAAAAAACATTCAGTACTTC.

This clonotype occurred a few times. Compared with germline, one end of the junction differs, possibly owing to a read error. The rearrangement uses TRBV6-2 or TRBV6-3 and TRBJ1-2; the D is unclear. The CDR3 extends over 14 amino acids. Germline-derived CDR1 and CDR2 are MNHEY and SVGEGT. The CDR3 here is CASRASRDTYGCTF. The CDR3 DNA reads TGTGCCAGCAGGGCCTCGAGAGACACCTATGGCTGCACCTTC.

This clonotype showed up many times. V is TRBV12-3 or TRBV12-4 and J is TRBJ2-6; no firm D call. V dropped 6 bases and J dropped 2 bases, with 11 bases sitting between them. CDR3 length equals 15 residues. The CDR3 DNA follows: TGTGCCAGCAGACCCGACACGGCTGGGGCCAACGTCCTGACTTTC. As protein: CASRPDTAGANVLTF.

The chain links TRBV11-2 to TRBJ1-1, with a weak D call TRBD1 (5 bases). V was trimmed by 6 bases and J by 0 bases, leaving 11 bases between them. The germline V gene encodes CDR1 SGHAT and CDR2 FQNNGV. This CDR3 contains 14 residues. CDR3 coding DNA: TGTGCCAGCAGATTTGGACACATGAACACTGAAGCTTTCTTT. It translates to CASRFGHMNTEAFF.

The rearrangement joins TRBV14 to TRBJ2-3, with D perhaps being TRBD1 or TRBD2 (5 bases each). Trimming took 4 bases from V and 7 from J, leaving 18 bases between them. Looked up from germline, CDR1 is SGHDN and CDR2 is FVKESK. The CDR3 runs 15 residues. CDR3 loop: CASSRLDGTRHTQYF. The CDR3 bases are TGTGCCAGCAGCCGGCTGGACGGGACCCGGCATACGCAGTATTTT.

This clonotype was observed at least ten times. The rearrangement links TRBV6-1 to TRBJ1-5; no clear D. The CDR3 has 14 residues. Germline CDR1 reads MNHNS; CDR2 reads SASEGT. V was pared by 5 bases and J by 3 bases, with 11 bases between. This CDR3 is CASSRTGVNQPQHF. The DNA of the CDR3 is TGTGCCAGCAGTAGGACGGGAGTCAATCAGCCCCAGCATTTT.

This clonotype was detected many times. V is TRBV28 and J is TRBJ2-7, with TRBD2 matching 8 bases. Germline CDR1 is MDHEN and CDR2 is SYDVKM. Losses at the gene ends were 6 bases for V and 0 bases for J; bases not matched to a gene: 10. The CDR3 sequence is 16 residues long. The CDR3 DNA is TGTGCCAGCAGCAGTTTTTCCGGGACTAGCTCCTACGAGCAGTACTTC. This translates into CASSSFSGTSSYEQYF. The whole variable domain, remainder taken from reference TRBV28 and TRBJ2-7, is DVKVTQSSRYLVKRTGEKVFLECVQDMDHENMFWYRQDPGLGLRLIYFSYDVKMKEKGDIPEGYSVSREKKERFSLILESASTNQTSMYLCASSSFSGTSSYEQYFGPGTRLTVT.

This clonotype appeared many times. CDR3: CASSAGPSEGTREQYF. The CDR3 nucleotides are TGTGCCAGCAGCGCCGGCCCTTCCGAGGGTACTAGGGAGCAGTACTTC. This sequence joins TRBV9 and TRBJ2-7; possibly TRBD2 for D (5 bases). The ends were cut back, 3 bases at V and 7 bases at J, with 23 bases in the middle. The germline V gene has CDR1 SGDLS and CDR2 YYNGEE. The CDR3 totals 16 residues.

This clonotype was seen at least ten times. The chain joins TRBV27 to TRBJ2-2, with TRBD1 matching over 7 bases. The CDR3 is made up of 15 amino acids. CDR1 is MNHEY, CDR2 SMNVEV, per germline (reference sequence). The ends lost 6 bases at V and 2 bases at J; junction bases unmatched: 6. The CDR3 sequence: CASRKGATNTGELFF. CDR3 bases: TGTGCCAGCAGAAAGGGGGCGACTAACACCGGGGAGCTGTTTTTT.

This clonotype occurred once. A much larger clone differs by one base, so this may be a read error. The chain is built from TRBV12-3 or TRBV12-4 and TRBJ1-3; the D is unclear. V was cut by 3 bases and J by 0 bases, with 18 bases left in between. The CDR3 covers 18 residues. CDR3 protein: CASSLGPRTKSSGNTIYF. DNA for the CDR3: TGTGCCAGCAGTTTGGGCCCCCGAACCAAGAGCTCTGGAAACACCATATATTTT.

This clonotype has just a few counts. The rearrangement uses TRBV6-1 and TRBJ2-2; D gene uncertain. CDR1 is MNHNS, CDR2 SASEGT, per germline. This CDR3 is built from 13 residues. Trimming stripped 4 bases from V and 5 bases from J, with 8 bases between. In DNA form, the CDR3 reads TGTGCCAGCAGTGTACCCGAGACCGGGGAGCTGTTTTTT. Its translation: CASSVPETGELFF.

The chain uses TRBV19 and TRBJ2-7, with TRBD1 identical over 8 bases. Germline assignment: CDR1 LNHDA and CDR2 SQIVND (reference sequence). V lost 9 bases, J lost 4 bases, and 17 bases stayed unmatched. The length of the CDR3 is 16 residues. The CDR3 loop is CASSRSGGAMNYEQYF. In DNA, the CDR3 is TGTGCCAGCAGTCGCTCAGGGGGCGCTATGAATTACGAGCAGTACTTC.

V and J are TRBV5-1 and TRBJ2-1, with 7 positions matching TRBD2. V lost 4 bases, J lost 4 bases, and 11 bases stayed unmatched. Germline V gene sequence: CDR1 SGHRS, CDR2 YFSETQ. The CDR3 covers 16 residues. The CDR3 region has the DNA TGCGCCAGCAGCCTCGAGCGGGGCGGGGTTTACAATGAGCAGTTCTTC. Residues: CASSLERGGVYNEQFF.

The chain is built from TRBV2 and TRBJ1-1; the D is unclear. The CDR3 totals 12 residues. Trimming shortened V by 4 bases and J by 11 bases, and 14 bases separated the two germline ends. CDR1 and CDR2 (germline): SNHLY, FYNNEI. The CDR3 nucleotides are TGTGCCAGCAGTGCAGGTTCCTCTGGGGCTTTCTTT. Its translation is CASSAGSSGAFF.

This clonotype was seen a handful of times. The rearrangement links TRBV24-1 to TRBJ1-2, with 7 bases identical to TRBD1. The V and J ends lost 7 bases and 5 bases, in that order; junction bases with no gene match: 9. The CDR3 sequence is 14 residues long. Germline CDR1 and CDR2: KGHDR and SFDVKD. The CDR3 nucleotides are TGTGCCACCAGCACCGGGACAGAGGTATATGGCTACACCTTC. Encoded protein: CATSTGTEVYGYTF.

Only a few counts were recorded for this clonotype. The rearrangement joins TRBV7-9 to TRBJ1-4; 9 bases line up with TRBD1. V was pared by 5 bases and J by 4 bases, with 2 bases of the junction left unmatched. CDR1 is SEHNR and CDR2 is FQNEAQ in the germline V gene (reference sequence). This CDR3 region has 14 residues. DNA for the CDR3: TGTGCCAGCAGCCGGACAGGGGTTAATGAAAAACTGTTTTTT. Translating gives CASSRTGVNEKLFF.

The chain is built from TRBV20-1 and TRBJ2-1; 10 bases map to TRBD2. Germline loops: CDR1 DFQATT, CDR2 SNEGSKA (reference sequence). The CDR3 has 17 residues. The CDR3 DNA follows: TGCTCAATCCTCGGACTAGCGGTATTCAGCTCCTACAATGAGCAGTTCTTC. Amino acid sequence: CSILGLAVFSSYNEQFF.

This clonotype was found many times. The chain recombines TRBV29-1 with TRBJ1-2; perhaps TRBD1 as D (5 bases). V lost 4 bases to trimming and J lost 6 bases, with 15 bases between them. Germline-derived CDR1 and CDR2 are SQVTM and ANQGSEA. The CDR3 is made up of 13 amino acids. In DNA, the CDR3 is TGCAGCGTTGTTTGGCAGGGAGTTGATGGCTACACCTTC. Translated, it gives CSVVWQGVDGYTF.

V is TRBV19 and J is TRBJ2-7; the D gene is possibly TRBD1 (5 bases). Germline V gene sequence: CDR1 LNHDA, CDR2 SQIVND (reference sequence). Deletions cut 5 bases from V and 3 bases from J, with 14 bases between. The CDR3 has 14 residues. The CDR3 protein is CASSRQTAIYEQYF. In DNA, the CDR3 is TGTGCCAGTAGTCGGCAGACAGCTATCTACGAGCAGTACTTC.